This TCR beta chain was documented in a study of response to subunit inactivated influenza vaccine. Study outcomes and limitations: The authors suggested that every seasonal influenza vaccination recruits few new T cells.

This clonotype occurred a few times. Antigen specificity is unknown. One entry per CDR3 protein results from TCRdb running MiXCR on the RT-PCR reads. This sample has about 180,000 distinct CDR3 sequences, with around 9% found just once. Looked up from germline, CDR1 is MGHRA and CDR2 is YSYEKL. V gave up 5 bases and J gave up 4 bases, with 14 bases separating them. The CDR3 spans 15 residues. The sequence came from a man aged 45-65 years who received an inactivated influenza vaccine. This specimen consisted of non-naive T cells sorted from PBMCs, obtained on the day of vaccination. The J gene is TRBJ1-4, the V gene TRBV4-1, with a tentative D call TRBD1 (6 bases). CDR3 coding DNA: TGCGCCAGCAGCGACGGACAGACAAATAATGAAAAACTGTTTTTT. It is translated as CASSDGQTNNEKLFF.